This T cell receptor beta chain was sequenced for a study of CD8+ T cells in alopecia areata. Background on the study: Tofacitinib treatment spanned 6 to 18 months, with 6 months off drug afterward.

As for this clone: As yet, its antigen is unknown.

RNA, once extracted, was reverse transcribed into cDNA for use as the sequencing template. The data were produced by immunoSEQ multiplex PCR, yet TCRdb's version contains in-frame clones alone and is incomplete. The data contain fewer than 250,000 clones, 43% of them singletons. Germline-derived CDR1 and CDR2 are GTSNPN and SVGIG (reference sequence). The CDR3 has 16 residues. J lost 1 base, V lost 2 bases, and 6 bases had no gene match. Study results and caveats: Many expanded lesional clones persisted in scalp and blood during tofacitinib treatment.

Treatment of the sample: oral pan-JAK inhibitor, 5-10 mg twice daily. Lesional scalp tissue (obtained by punch biopsy) and peripheral blood were collected from alopecia areata patients. The receptor was derived from a human donor with alopecia areata. Sequencing was performed on CD4+ T cells sorted from blood, taken at approximately week 36, from a patient treated with tofacitinib. The V gene is TRBV30, the J gene TRBJ1-5; 9 bases align to TRBD1. The CDR3 protein is CAWSNTGGGSNQPQHF. The CDR3 DNA sequence: TGTGCCTGGAGTAACACAGGGGGCGGAAGCAATCAGCCCCAGCATTTT.